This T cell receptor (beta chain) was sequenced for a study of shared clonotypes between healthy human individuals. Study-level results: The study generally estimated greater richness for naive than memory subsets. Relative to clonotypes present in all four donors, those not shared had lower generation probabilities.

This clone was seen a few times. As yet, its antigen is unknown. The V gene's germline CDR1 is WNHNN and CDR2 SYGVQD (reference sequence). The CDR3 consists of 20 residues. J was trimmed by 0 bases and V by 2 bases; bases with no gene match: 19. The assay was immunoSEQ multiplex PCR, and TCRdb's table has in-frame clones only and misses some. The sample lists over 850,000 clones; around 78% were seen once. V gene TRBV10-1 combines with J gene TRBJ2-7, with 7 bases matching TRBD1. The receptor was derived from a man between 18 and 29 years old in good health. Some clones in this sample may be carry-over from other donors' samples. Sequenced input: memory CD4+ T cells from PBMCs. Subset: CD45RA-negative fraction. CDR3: CASSEPTYNEGQKTSYEQYF. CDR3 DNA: TGCGCCAGCAGTGAGCCCACTTATAATGAGGGACAGAAGACCTCCTACGAGCAGTACTTC.